This T cell receptor (beta chain) came from a study of OX40 agonist ivuxolimab in advanced cancers. The overall study: Clinicians treated patients with ivuxolimab, an agonistic anti-OX40 (CD134) antibody. The diagnoses of dose-escalation patients were hepatocellular carcinoma, melanoma, renal cell or head and neck cancer. Anti-PD-1, anti-PD-L1 or anti-CTLA-4 therapy given earlier was allowed, and 40% had some.

Trimming pared 2 bases from V and 3 bases from J, leaving 8 bases between. In germline, CDR1 is SGHTA, CDR2 FQGNSA. The CDR3 loop spans 15 amino acids. The table came from immunoSEQ multiplex PCR; TCRdb's copy has only in-frame clones and leaves some out. The sample lists more than 85,000 clones; approximately 83% were seen once. The sequence was collected from an adult with an advanced solid tumor such as melanoma, head and neck, liver or kidney cancer. The sample consisted of CD4+ or CD8+ T cells sorted from blood, taken in a trial of the OX40 agonist ivuxolimab. The chain recombines TRBV7-2 with TRBJ2-6; D may correspond to TRBD1 or TRBD2 (6 bases each). The CDR3, as DNA: TGTGCCAGCAGCTTACGGGGGCGTGGGGCCAACGTCCTGACTTTC. Translated, it gives CASSLRGRGANVLTF.